Below are 22 T cell receptor beta chains sequenced from a single sample in a study of CD8 T cells in Susac syndrome. When the RNA was reverse transcribed, random hexamers were used with an input of roughly 0.45 to 1 ug. From the immunoSEQ multiplex PCR reads, TCRdb called clonotypes with MiXCR, one entry per CDR3 protein. The sample lists 300,000 to 350,000 distinct CDR3 sequences; 92% were seen once. Sequencing was carried out using CD4+ T cells from PBMCs. The receptors stem from a human donor with multiple sclerosis.

V is TRBV19 and J is TRBJ2-7; the D gene is possibly TRBD1 (5 bases). V gave up 6 bases and J gave up 2 bases, with 11 bases separating them. Germline CDR1 reads LNHDA; CDR2 reads SQIVND (reference sequence). The CDR3 covers 13 residues. The CDR3 reads CASRVAGTYEQYF. For the CDR3, the DNA is TGTGCCAGTAGAGTTGCAGGGACCTACGAGCAGTACTTC.

The genes are TRBV5-4 and TRBJ2-1, with 9 bases lining up with TRBD2. The CDR3 contains 15 residues. Germline trimming cut 3 bases from V and 4 bases from J; bases unmatched to any gene: 5. CDR1 is SGHNT and CDR2 is YYREEE in the germline V gene (reference sequence). CDR3 protein: CASSSASGTYNEQFF. CDR3 DNA sequence: TGTGCCAGCAGCTCAGCTAGCGGGACGTACAATGAGCAGTTCTTC. Supplemented by reference TRBV5-4 and TRBJ2-1, the full variable domain reads ETGVTQSPTHLIKTRGQQVTLRCSSQSGHNTVSWYQQALGQGPQFIFQYYREEENGRGNFPPRFSGLQFPNYSSELNVNALELDDSALYLCASSSASGTYNEQFFGPGTRLTVL.

V and J are TRBV5-1 and TRBJ2-3; 9 bases agree with TRBD1. With V trimmed by 1 base and J by 3 bases, 12 bases remained unmatched. CDR3 length equals 18 residues. Germline V CDR1 and CDR2: SGHRS, YFSETQ. CDR3 DNA: TGCGCCAGCAGCTTGAGTCCTCGCCTGGGACAGGGAACAGATACGCAGTATTTT. This translates into CASSLSPRLGQGTDTQYF.

The rearrangement uses TRBV2 and TRBJ2-1; 8 bases line up with TRBD2. Per germline, CDR1 SNHLY and CDR2 FYNNEI. The junction had 3 bases not matched to a gene; V was cut back by 7 bases and J by 4 bases. CDR3 length: 13 amino acids. The CDR3 spells CASKGGGYNEQFF. CDR3 nucleotide sequence: TGTGCCAGCAAGGGCGGGGGGTACAATGAGCAGTTCTTC.

Only a few counts were recorded for this clonotype. The chain joins TRBV5-1 to TRBJ2-1; unclear D gene. V shed 4 bases and J shed 0 bases, with 5 bases lying between them. CDR3 length: 13 amino acids. CDR1 is SGHRS, CDR2 YFSETQ, per germline. The CDR3 DNA reads TGCGCCAGCAGCCCGAGCTCCTACAATGAGCAGTTCTTC. This gives the protein CASSPSSYNEQFF.

This clonotype has only a few counts. This chain uses TRBV19 with TRBJ2-7; TRBD1 aligns across 9 bases. The germline gives CDR1 LNHDA, CDR2 SQIVND (reference sequence). Unmatched junction bases numbered 4, after V lost 7 bases and J lost 0 bases. The CDR3 covers 14 residues. The CDR3 region has the DNA TGTGCCAGTACCCAGGGACAGGGCTCCTACGAGCAGTACTTC. Residues: CASTQGQGSYEQYF.

The CDR3 region is CASSLVGAGTGSQETQYF. The CDR3 DNA reads as TGTGCCAGCAGCTTAGTCGGGGCCGGGACAGGGTCCCAAGAGACCCAGTACTTC. The chain is built from TRBV7-3 and TRBJ2-5; 9 nucleotides agree with TRBD1. J gave up 1 base and V 2 bases, and 11 bases lay outside the gene matches. There are 18 residues in the CDR3. The germline CDR1 and CDR2 sequences are SGHTA and FQGTGA.

The CDR3 nucleotides read TGTGCCAGCAGCATAATCGGAGCGCGCCAAGAGACCCAGTACTTC. Protein: CASSIIGARQETQYF. The chain combines TRBV11-2 with TRBJ2-5; D gene unclear. The CDR3 runs 15 residues. Germline values: CDR1 SGHAT, CDR2 FQNNGV. The ends were cut back, 5 bases at V and 1 base at J, with 14 bases in the middle.

The rearrangement links TRBV6-2 or TRBV6-3 to TRBJ2-7; D is tentatively TRBD1 or TRBD2 (7 bases each). V lost 6 bases, J lost 5 bases, and 20 bases lay in between. CDR3 length equals 15 residues. Germline CDR1 MNHEY, CDR2 SVGEGT. This CDR3 is CASSREGQLRNEQYF. The CDR3 DNA is TGTGCCAGCAGCAGGGAGGGACAGCTCAGAAACGAGCAGTACTTC.

The chain couples TRBV19 to TRBJ2-5; D is uncertain. Trimming left V 4 bases short and J 1 base short, with 4 bases between. Germline V CDR1 and CDR2: LNHDA, SQIVND (reference sequence). The CDR3 extends over 12 amino acids. The CDR3 loop reads CASSSSQETQYF. CDR3 nucleotide sequence: TGTGCCAGTAGTAGCAGCCAAGAGACCCAGTACTTC.

The chain uses TRBV20-1 and TRBJ1-6; maybe TRBD1 (5 bases). Germline V CDR1 and CDR2: DFQATT, SNEGSKA (reference sequence). CDR3 length: 16 residues. V lost 0 bases, J lost 10 bases, and 19 bases lay in between. DNA for the CDR3: TGCAGTGCTAGAGATCACCAGGCAGGGTATGGCTCACCCCTCCACTTT. It codes for CSARDHQAGYGSPLHF.

The rearrangement uses TRBV5-1 and TRBJ1-2; D is unclear. This CDR3 is 15 amino acids long. CDR1 SGHRS and CDR2 YFSETQ come from the germline V gene. Trimming shortened V by 4 bases and J by 0 bases, and 13 bases separated the two germline ends. In DNA form, the CDR3 reads TGCGCCAGCAGCCTAATGACTGAAGCTAACTATGGCTACACCTTC. Encoded protein: CASSLMTEANYGYTF.

The V and J genes are TRBV5-1 and TRBJ1-5; TRBD1 aligns across 7 bases. CDR3 size: 19 residues. Looked up from germline, CDR1 is SGHRS and CDR2 is YFSETQ. The V gene end was trimmed by 7 bases and the J gene end by 0 bases; junction bases not matched to a gene: 19. CDR3 amino acids: CASRVQDRVELFSNQPQHF. DNA for the CDR3: TGCGCCAGCCGCGTCCAAGACAGGGTCGAATTATTTAGCAATCAGCCCCAGCATTTT. Full variable domain (outside the CDR3, taken from reference TRBV5-1 and TRBJ1-5): KAGVTQTPRYLIKTRGQQVTLSCSPISGHRSVSWYQQTPGQGLQFLFEYFSETQRNKGNFPGRFSGRQFSNSRSEMNVSTLELGDSALYLCASRVQDRVELFSNQPQHFGDGTRLSIL.

The CDR3 bases are TGTGCCAGCAGCTTAGACAATGGGAGACTAGCCCAGTACTTC. Its protein is CASSLDNGRLAQYF. V gene TRBV7-2 combines with J gene TRBJ2-5, with D possibly TRBD2 on 6 matching bases. Germline V gene lookup returns CDR1 SGHTA and CDR2 FQGNSA. Trimming stripped 1 base from V and 9 bases from J, with 15 bases between. The CDR3 extends over 14 amino acids.

The chain uses TRBV6-1 and TRBJ2-6, with TRBD1 matching 8 bases. Germline loops: CDR1 MNHNS, CDR2 SASEGT. This CDR3 has 20 residues. The trim removed 6 bases at V and 3 bases at J, leaving 19 bases unmatched. CDR3 DNA: TGTGCCAGCAGCCCTCCCCTTGACAGGGGACCCGGCCATGGGGCCAACGTCCTGACTTTC. Residues: CASSPPLDRGPGHGANVLTF.

The chain couples TRBV7-3 to TRBJ2-5; 8 bases agree with TRBD1. The CDR3 is made up of 16 amino acids. V was clipped by 4 bases and J by 3 bases; unmatched bases: 10. Germline CDR1 reads SGHTA; CDR2 reads FQGTGA. CDR3 coding DNA: TGTGCCAGCAGCTCCCCCCCCGGGACAGGAGAAGAGACCCAGTACTTC. Amino acid sequence: CASSSPPGTGEETQYF. Complete variable domain (other parts from reference TRBV7-3 and TRBJ2-5): GAGVSQTPSNKVTEKGKYVELRCDPISGHTALYWYRQSLGQGPEFLIYFQGTGAADDSGLPNDRFFAVRPEGSVSTLKIQRTERGDSAVYLCASSSPPGTGEETQYFGPGTRLLVL.

The CDR3 loop reads CASSIQVYGYTF. CDR3 in DNA: TGTGCCAGCAGTATCCAGGTTTATGGCTACACCTTC. The J gene is TRBJ1-2, the V gene TRBV6-1; unclear D gene. CDR1 and CDR2 (germline): MNHNS, SASEGT. Trimming shortened V by 5 bases and J by 5 bases, and 9 bases separated the two germline ends. The CDR3 length is 12 residues.

The chain has TRBV15 and TRBJ1-1; D is unclear. The CDR3 loop spans 15 amino acids. Germline CDR1 and CDR2: LNHNV and YYDKDF (reference sequence). V was cut by 4 bases and J by 1 base, with 13 bases left in between. CDR3: CATSNRAQRNTEAFF. The DNA of the CDR3 is TGTGCCACCAGCAATCGGGCCCAGAGGAACACTGAAGCTTTCTTT.

The rearrangement links TRBV7-9 to TRBJ1-1; 8 bases align to TRBD1. The trim removed 5 bases at V and 0 bases at J, leaving 11 bases unmatched. The CDR3 spans 17 residues. In germline, CDR1 is SEHNR, CDR2 FQNEAQ (reference sequence). This CDR3 is CASSRGAGGVMNTEAFF. CDR3 coding DNA: TGTGCCAGCAGCCGGGGGGCAGGGGGCGTAATGAACACTGAAGCTTTCTTT.

This chain connects TRBV3-1 to TRBJ2-3; the D gene could be TRBD1 or TRBD2 (6 bases each). V was cut by 0 bases and J by 3 bases, with 13 bases left in between. The CDR3 length is 16 residues. The germline V gene has CDR1 LGHDT and CDR2 YNNKEL (reference sequence). CDR3 DNA sequence: TGTGCCAGCAGCCAAGATCCCGGGGGCCGGACAGATACGCAGTATTTT. This codes for CASSQDPGGRTDTQYF.

The J gene is TRBJ1-5, the V gene TRBV12-3 or TRBV12-4; TRBD1 aligns across 10 bases. The CDR3 is made up of 15 amino acids. V shed 4 bases and J 7 bases; nucleotides not matched to a gene: 7. As DNA, the CDR3 is TGTGCCAGCAGTTCGACGGGACAGGGGAAACAGCCCCAGCATTTT. Amino acid sequence: CASSSTGQGKQPQHF.

The chain combines TRBV5-1 with TRBJ2-1, with 9 bases fitting TRBD1. CDR3 length: 15 residues. V shed 4 bases, J shed 4 bases, and the junction held 6 bases outside the gene matches. Germline assignment: CDR1 SGHRS and CDR2 YFSETQ. DNA of the CDR3: TGCGCCAGCAGCGGTGACAGGGGGTTTTACAATGAGCAGTTCTTC. Protein: CASSGDRGFYNEQFF.